The 6 T cell receptor beta chains below come from one sample, sequenced in a study of blood T cell repertoires in COVID-19. Here immunoSEQ multiplex PCR was the method, and the copy in TCRdb shows in-frame clones only, minus some. The table has tens of thousands of clones, roughly 84% seen once. Sequences were obtained from peripheral blood. The receptors come from a human donor in a cohort sampled during active COVID-19.

CDR3 bases: TGTGCCAGCAGCGAAGGGCGGGATCAGCCCCAGCATTTT. Encoded protein: CASSEGRDQPQHF. The chain carries TRBV7-8 and TRBJ1-5, with no clear D. V lost 5 bases to trimming and J lost 5 bases, with 10 bases between them. Per the germline V gene, CDR1 is SGHVS and CDR2 is FQNEAQ. CDR3 length equals 13 residues.

The chain recombines TRBV29-1 with TRBJ2-3; 7 bases agree with TRBD1. The CDR3 runs 15 residues. The germline CDR1 and CDR2 sequences are SQVTM and ANQGSEA. V gave up 6 bases and J gave up 2 bases; unmatched junction bases: 11. Here the CDR3 DNA reads TGCAGCGTGTCCGGGACAGCCCACGACACAGATACGCAGTATTTT. This translates into CSVSGTAHDTDTQYF.

The rearrangement joins TRBV7-9 to TRBJ2-5; the match to TRBD1 covers 8 bases. Germline V gene data show CDR1 as SEHNR and CDR2 as FQNEAQ (reference sequence). V lost 4 bases and J lost 1; bases outside the gene matches: 2. The CDR3 is 14 amino acids. Here the CDR3 DNA reads TGTGCCAGCAGCTCCGGGACAGGCCAAGAGACCCAGTACTTC. It yields the protein CASSSGTGQETQYF. The full variable domain, its missing parts supplied by reference TRBV7-9 and TRBJ2-5, is DTGVSQNPRHKITKRGQNVTFRCDPISEHNRLYWYRQTLGQGPEFLTYFQNEAQLEKSRLLSDRFSAERPKGSFSTLEIQRTEQGDSAMYLCASSSGTGQETQYFGPGTRLLVL.

The chain combines TRBV6-5 with TRBJ1-5; 7 positions match TRBD1. J was trimmed by 0 bases and V by 5 bases; bases with no gene match: 4. The CDR3 loop spans 15 amino acids. CDR1 MNHEY and CDR2 SVGAGI come from the germline V gene. The CDR3 region has the DNA TGTGCCAGCAGTCCGACAGGGTATAGCAATCAGCCCCAGCATTTT. This sequence encodes CASSPTGYSNQPQHF.

The V gene is TRBV11-2, the J gene TRBJ2-5; TRBD2 matches at 7 bases. The CDR3 is 13 residues long. From germline, CDR1 is SGHAT and CDR2 FQNNGV. V gave up 5 bases and J gave up 5 bases; unmatched junction bases: 5. The CDR3 reads CASSPGLVETQYF. The CDR3 nucleotides are TGTGCCAGCAGCCCTGGACTAGTGGAGACCCAGTACTTC.

This clone was detected a few times. This chain uses TRBV11-2 with TRBJ2-7, with 11 nucleotides matching TRBD1. CDR1 is SGHAT, CDR2 FQNNGV, per germline. CDR3 size: 15 residues. V lost 3 bases and J lost 2; bases outside the gene matches: 3. The CDR3 is CASSFWDRGAYEQYF. The CDR3 region has the DNA TGTGCCAGCAGCTTCTGGGACAGGGGGGCCTACGAGCAGTACTTC.